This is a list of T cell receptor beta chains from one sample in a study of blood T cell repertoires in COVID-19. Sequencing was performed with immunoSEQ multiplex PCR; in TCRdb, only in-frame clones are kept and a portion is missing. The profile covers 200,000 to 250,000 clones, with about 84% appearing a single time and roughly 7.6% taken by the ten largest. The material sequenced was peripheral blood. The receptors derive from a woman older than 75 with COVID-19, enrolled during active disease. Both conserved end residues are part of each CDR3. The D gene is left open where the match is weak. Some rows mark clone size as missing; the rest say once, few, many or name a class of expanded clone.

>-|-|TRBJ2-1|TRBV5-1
CASSQGTSYNEQFF
TGCGCCAGCAGTCAGGGGACCTCCTACAATGAGCAGTTCTTC
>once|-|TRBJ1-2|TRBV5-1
CASSLTGSDYGYTF
TGCGCCAGCAGCTTGACAGGGAGTGACTATGGCTACACCTTC
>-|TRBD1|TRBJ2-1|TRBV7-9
CASSAGTGKKYNEQFF
TGTGCCAGCAGCGCCGGGACAGGGAAGAAATACAATGAGCAGTTCTTC
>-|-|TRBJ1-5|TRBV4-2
CASSQEQGNQPQHF
TGTGCCAGCAGCCAAGAACAGGGCAATCAGCCCCAGCATTTT
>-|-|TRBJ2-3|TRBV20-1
CSAPGGDTQYF
TGCAGTGCTCCGGGTGGGGATACGCAGTATTTT
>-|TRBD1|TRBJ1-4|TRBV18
CASSERQGNEKLFF
TGTGCCAGCTCAGAAAGACAGGGTAATGAAAAACTGTTTTTT
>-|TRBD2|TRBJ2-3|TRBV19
CASSETSARTDTQYF
TGTGCCAGTAGTGAGACTAGCGCTCGCACAGATACGCAGTATTTT
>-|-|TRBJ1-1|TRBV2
CASRTGKNTEAFF
TGTGCCAGCAGAACCGGGAAGAACACTGAAGCTTTCTTT
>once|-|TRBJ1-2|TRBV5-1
CASSTESPGYGYTF
TGCGCCAGCAGCACCGAGAGTCCGGGCTATGGCTACACCTTC
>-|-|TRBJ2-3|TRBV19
CASSIDPGDTQYF
TGTGCCAGTAGTATCGACCCGGGGGATACGCAGTATTTT
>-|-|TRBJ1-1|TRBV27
CASSLRETEANKNTEAFF
TGTGCCAGCAGTTTACGCGAGACAGAGGCTAATAAGAACACTGAAGCTTTCTTT
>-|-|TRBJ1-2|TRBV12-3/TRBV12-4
CASSPDSSYGYTF
TGTGCCAGCAGCCCTGACAGCTCCTATGGCTACACCTTC
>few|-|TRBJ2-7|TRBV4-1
CASSQGPGVEQYF
TGCGCCAGCAGCCAAGGCCCCGGAGTCGAGCAGTACTTC
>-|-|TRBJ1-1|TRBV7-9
CASTGEGNTEAFF
TGTGCCAGCACCGGGGAGGGGAACACTGAAGCTTTCTTT
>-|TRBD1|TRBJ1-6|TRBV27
CASSFEGQDSPLHF
TGTGCCAGCAGTTTTGAGGGACAGGATTCACCCCTCCACTTT
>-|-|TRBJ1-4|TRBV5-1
CASTDDTPNEKLFF
TGCGCCAGCACCGATGACACCCCTAATGAAAAACTGTTTTTT
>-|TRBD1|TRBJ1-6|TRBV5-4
CASSLRTGSSSSYNSPLHF
TGTGCCAGCAGCTTGAGGACAGGTTCTTCAAGCTCCTATAATTCACCCCTCCACTTT
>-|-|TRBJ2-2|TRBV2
CASSESAAAAGELFF
TGTGCCAGCAGTGAATCGGCGGCCGCCGCCGGGGAGCTGTTTTTT
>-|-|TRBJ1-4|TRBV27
CASGPGTNEKLFF
TGTGCCAGCGGGCCAGGGACTAATGAAAAACTGTTTTTT
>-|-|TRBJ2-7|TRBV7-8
CASSMAGRQITYEQYF
TGTGCCAGCAGTATGGCCGGGAGACAGATAACCTACGAGCAGTACTTC
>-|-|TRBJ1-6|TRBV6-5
CASSPSGVDNSPLHF
TGTGCCAGCAGTCCCTCAGGGGTGGATAATTCACCCCTCCACTTT
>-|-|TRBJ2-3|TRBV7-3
CASSLRGSPTDTQYF
TGTGCCAGCAGCCTCCGCGGGTCGCCCACAGATACGCAGTATTTT
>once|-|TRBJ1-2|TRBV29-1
CSVEQGSRYGYTF
TGCAGCGTTGAACAGGGGAGTAGATATGGCTACACCTTC
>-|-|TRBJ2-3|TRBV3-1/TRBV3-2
CASSQDRGGGTDTQYF
TGTGCCAGCAGCCAAGATCGAGGGGGAGGCACAGATACGCAGTATTTT
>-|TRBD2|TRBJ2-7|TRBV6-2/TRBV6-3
CASSFPLGGTYYEQYF
TGTGCCAGCAGTTTTCCCCTCGGGGGGACCTACTACGAGCAGTACTTC
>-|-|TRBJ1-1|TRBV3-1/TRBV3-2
CASSRLPRNTEAFF
TGTGCCAGCAGCCGACTACCTAGAAACACTGAAGCTTTCTTT
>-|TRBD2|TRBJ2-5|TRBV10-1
CASSESCTSGRRETQYF
TGCGCCAGCAGTGAGTCTTGTACTAGCGGGAGAAGGGAGACCCAGTACTTC
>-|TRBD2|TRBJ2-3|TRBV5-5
CASSPSGNPLDTQYF
TGTGCCAGCAGCCCAAGCGGGAACCCACTGGATACGCAGTATTTT
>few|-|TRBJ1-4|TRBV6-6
CASSYQATNEKLFF
TGTGCCAGCAGTTACCAGGCGACTAATGAAAAACTGTTTTTT
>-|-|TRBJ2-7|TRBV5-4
CASSSQTRSRYEQYF
TGTGCCAGCAGCTCGCAGACTAGATCCCGCTACGAGCAGTACTTC
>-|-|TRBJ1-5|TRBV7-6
CASSSLNQPQHF
TGTGCCAGCAGCTCCTTAAATCAGCCCCAGCATTTT
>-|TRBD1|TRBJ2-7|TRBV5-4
CASSGRDRDHEQYF
TGTGCCAGCAGCGGCCGGGACAGGGACCACGAGCAGTACTTC
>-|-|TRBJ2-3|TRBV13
CASSFRVTDTQYF
TGTGCCAGCAGCTTTCGGGTCACAGATACGCAGTATTTT
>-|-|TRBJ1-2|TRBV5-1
CASSLQDSYGYTF
TGCGCCAGCAGTCTTCAGGACAGCTATGGCTACACCTTC
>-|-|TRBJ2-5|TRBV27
CASSPGVGRRTQYF
TGTGCCAGCAGTCCCGGAGTGGGGAGGAGGACCCAGTACTTC
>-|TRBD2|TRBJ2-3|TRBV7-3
CASSSAGTSGGTQYF
TGTGCCAGCAGCTCCGCCGGGACTAGCGGAGGTACGCAGTATTTT
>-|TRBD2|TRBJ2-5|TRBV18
CASSGGAGITETQYF
TGTGCCAGCTCGGGGGGAGCGGGAATCACGGAGACCCAGTACTTC
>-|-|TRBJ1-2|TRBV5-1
CASSLSTGNYGYTF
TGCGCCAGCAGCTTGAGTACAGGGAACTATGGCTACACCTTC
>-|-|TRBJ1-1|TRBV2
CASSFLGGEAEAFF
TGTGCCAGCAGTTTTTTGGGCGGGGAGGCTGAAGCTTTCTTT
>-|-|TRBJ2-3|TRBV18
CASSLGRGTDTQYF
TGTGCCAGCTCCTTGGGGAGAGGCACAGATACGCAGTATTTT
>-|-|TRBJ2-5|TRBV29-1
CSANQGPQETQYF
TGCAGCGCCAACCAGGGGCCCCAAGAGACCCAGTACTTC
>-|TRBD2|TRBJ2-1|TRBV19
CASSTSGSISEQFF
TGTGCCAGTAGTACTAGCGGGAGCATATCTGAGCAGTTCTTC
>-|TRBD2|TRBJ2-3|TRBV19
CASSGAGTSVSTDTQYF
TGTGCCAGTAGTGGAGCCGGGACTAGCGTATCCACAGATACGCAGTATTTT
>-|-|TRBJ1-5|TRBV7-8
CASSLFSDRQPQHF
TGTGCCAGCAGCTTATTTTCCGACAGGCAGCCCCAGCATTTT
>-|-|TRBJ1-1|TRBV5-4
CASSLDMGAKAFF
TGTGCCAGCAGCTTAGATATGGGGGCGAAAGCTTTCTTT
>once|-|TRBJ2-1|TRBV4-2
CASSQDRTPLYNEQFF
TGTGCCAGCAGCCAAGATAGGACTCCACTATACAATGAGCAGTTCTTC
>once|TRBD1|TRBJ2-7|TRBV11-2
CASSYTSGTGAYEQYF
TGTGCCAGCAGCTATACCTCCGGGACAGGGGCCTACGAGCAGTACTTC
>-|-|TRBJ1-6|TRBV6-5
CASSSAPGYDSPLHF
TGTGCCAGCAGTTCCGCCCCAGGGTACGATTCACCCCTCCACTTT
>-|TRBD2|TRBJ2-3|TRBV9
CASNPGGDTDTQYF
TGTGCCAGCAACCCCGGGGGGGACACAGATACGCAGTATTTT
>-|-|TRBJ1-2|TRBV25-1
CASSEGWGYTF
TGTGCCAGCAGTGAAGGCTGGGGCTACACCTTC
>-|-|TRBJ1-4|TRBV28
CASLGGGAGEKLFF
TGTGCCAGCCTCGGAGGGGGGGCTGGGGAAAAACTGTTTTTT
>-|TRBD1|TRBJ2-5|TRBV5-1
CASSLGQGALETQYF
TGCGCCAGCAGCCTGGGACAGGGGGCTTTGGAGACCCAGTACTTC
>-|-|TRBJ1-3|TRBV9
CASSLTGSEDTIYF
TGTGCCAGCAGCTTAACAGGGAGTGAGGACACCATATATTTT
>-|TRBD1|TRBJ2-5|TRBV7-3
CASSRTGAIQETQYF
TGTGCCAGCAGCCGGACAGGGGCTATCCAAGAGACCCAGTACTTC
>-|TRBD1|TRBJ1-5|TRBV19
CAGDRVLIESNQPQHF
TGTGCCGGCGACAGGGTTTTAATTGAGAGCAATCAGCCCCAGCATTTT
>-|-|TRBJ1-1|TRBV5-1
CASSNPGQGGTEAFF
TGCGCCAGCAGCAATCCCGGGCAGGGTGGCACTGAAGCTTTCTTT
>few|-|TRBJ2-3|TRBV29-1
CSVGRGTSTDTQYF
TGCAGCGTTGGGAGAGGGACTAGCACAGATACGCAGTATTTT
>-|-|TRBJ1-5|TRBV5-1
CASSLEGQLSQPQHF
TGCGCCAGCAGCTTGGAAGGACAGTTAAGCCAGCCCCAGCATTTT